These 26 T cell receptor beta chains share one sample of origin, sequenced in a study of blood T cell repertoires in COVID-19. Only in-frame clones appear in the TCRdb table, and some are missing; sequencing was by immunoSEQ multiplex PCR. The repertoire has 29,000 or so clones, approximately 86% of them found once; the top ten carry around 12%. Sequencing used peripheral blood. The source of these receptors is a human donor in a cohort sampled during active COVID-19. The donor label of this sample is uncertain.

The rearrangement joins TRBV19 to TRBJ2-7; 11 bases fit TRBD2. The CDR3 is 16 residues long. From germline, CDR1 is LNHDA and CDR2 SQIVND (reference sequence). V lost 1 base and J lost 3; bases outside the gene matches: 5. CDR3 DNA: TGTGCCAGTAGTATAGGAACTAGCGGGAGCTTCTACGAGCAGTACTTC. It encodes CASSIGTSGSFYEQYF.

This chain connects TRBV5-1 to TRBJ1-1; 7 bases agree with TRBD1. The germline gives CDR1 SGHRS, CDR2 YFSETQ. V dropped 6 bases and J dropped 4; count of bases not matched to a gene: 12. The CDR3 runs 15 residues. CDR3 residues: CASTQLQGTRTEAFF. DNA of the CDR3: TGCGCCAGCACCCAACTACAGGGGACCCGCACTGAAGCTTTCTTT.

The chain combines TRBV15 with TRBJ2-6; D remains unclear. Per germline, CDR1 LNHNV and CDR2 YYDKDF (reference sequence). This CDR3 has 17 residues. Trimming pared 3 bases from V and 0 bases from J, leaving 12 bases between. For the CDR3, the DNA is TGTGCCACCAGCAGGCAAGCCGATTTCTCTGGGGCCAACGTCCTGACTTTC. This gives the protein CATSRQADFSGANVLTF.

The chain uses TRBV19 and TRBJ1-1, with 8 bases aligning to TRBD1. V was clipped by 8 bases and J by 2 bases; unmatched bases: 4. CDR1 is LNHDA and CDR2 is SQIVND in the germline V gene (reference sequence). CDR3 length: 13 residues. The CDR3 protein is CASSDRVNTEAFF. CDR3 DNA: TGTGCCAGTTCGGACAGGGTAAACACTGAAGCTTTCTTT.

The V call is TRBV7-2, the J call TRBJ1-2; 8 bases match TRBD1. Trimming at V came to 5 bases and at J to 8 bases, leaving 16 bases not matched to a gene. The CDR3 is 16 residues long. Germline V lookup: CDR1 SGHTA, CDR2 FQGNSA. As DNA, the CDR3 is TGTGCCAGCAGCCCAGGTTTAGCCCAGGGGGCGCAAGGCTACACCTTC. As protein: CASSPGLAQGAQGYTF.

The rearrangement links TRBV2 to TRBJ2-1; 9 nucleotides line up with TRBD2. The CDR3 extends over 13 amino acids. In germline, CDR1 is SNHLY, CDR2 FYNNEI. The ends lost 4 bases at V and 9 bases at J; junction bases unmatched: 4. Written as DNA, the CDR3 is TGTGCCAGCAGTGGGGTAGCGGGGGCTGAGCAGTTCTTC. This gives the protein CASSGVAGAEQFF.

The chain employs TRBV12-3 or TRBV12-4 and TRBJ1-1; D is possibly TRBD1 (5 bases). V gave up 6 bases and J gave up 2 bases, with 10 bases separating them. This CDR3 has 13 residues. CDR3: CASSLTANTEAFF. CDR3 in DNA: TGTGCCAGCAGCTTGACAGCCAACACTGAAGCTTTCTTT.

This chain connects TRBV12-3 or TRBV12-4 to TRBJ2-1; unclear D gene. The CDR3 is 13 residues long. Between the trimmed V and J ends, which lost 5 bases and 8 bases, there was a span of 13 bases. In DNA form, the CDR3 reads TGTGCCAGCAGTCTCGCCCGGTTGGATGAGCAGTTCTTC. Translation gives CASSLARLDEQFF.

The chain uses TRBV24-1 and TRBJ2-1; 10 bases fit TRBD1. V was pared by 1 base and J by 2 bases, with 4 bases of the junction left unmatched. The CDR3 runs 17 residues. Germline CDR1 reads KGHDR; CDR2 reads SFDVKD. The CDR3 sequence is CATSDLPGQGTYNEQFF. The CDR3 region has the DNA TGTGCCACCAGTGATTTACCGGGACAGGGGACCTACAATGAGCAGTTCTTC.

CDR3 in amino acids: CASSPLSGGSVETQYF. Written as DNA, the CDR3 is TGTGCCAGCAGCCCCCTGAGCGGCGGGAGCGTAGAGACCCAGTACTTC. This chain joins TRBV4-2 and TRBJ2-5; 7 nucleotides align to TRBD2. The CDR3 has 16 amino acids. V gave up 4 bases and J gave up 4 bases; unmatched junction bases: 12. Germline loops: CDR1 LGHNA, CDR2 YNFKEQ.

The genes are TRBV19 and TRBJ2-2; D is possibly TRBD2 (5 bases). Germline-derived CDR1 and CDR2 are LNHDA and SQIVND (reference sequence). The CDR3 has 15 amino acids. Trimming took off 7 bases at V and 0 bases at J, with 12 bases between the two ends. The CDR3 loop reads CASTPGSANTGELFF. The CDR3 DNA reads TGTGCCAGTACCCCGGGTAGCGCGAACACCGGGGAGCTGTTTTTT. The full variable domain, its missing parts supplied by reference TRBV19 and TRBJ2-2, is DGGITQSPKYLFRKEGQNVTLSCEQNLNHDAMYWYRQDPGQGLRLIYYSQIVNDFQKGDIAEGYSVSREKKESFPLTVTSAQKNPTAFYLCASTPGSANTGELFFGEGSRLTVL.

CDR3 amino acids: CASKKGSSGEQFF. CDR3 nucleotides: TGTGCCAGCAAGAAGGGCAGCTCAGGGGAGCAGTTCTTC. This sequence joins TRBV9 and TRBJ2-1; a weak D match, TRBD1 (5 bases). The V end lost 6 bases, the J end lost 10 bases, and 17 bases lay between the germline ends. There are 13 residues in the CDR3. Germline V gene data show CDR1 as SGDLS and CDR2 as YYNGEE.

The chain combines TRBV11-1 with TRBJ2-5, with TRBD1 identical over 7 bases. Looked up from germline, CDR1 is SGHAT and CDR2 is FQDESV (reference sequence). The CDR3 extends over 14 amino acids. With V trimmed by 3 bases and J by 1 base, 2 bases remained unmatched. CDR3 residues: CASSFDRVQETQYF. The CDR3, as DNA: TGTGCCAGCAGCTTCGACAGGGTCCAAGAGACCCAGTACTTC.

J is TRBJ2-1 and V is TRBV28; 15 nucleotides match TRBD2. V gave up 6 bases and J gave up 6 bases; unmatched junction bases: 9. CDR3 length equals 17 residues. Germline assignment: CDR1 MDHEN and CDR2 SYDVKM. This CDR3 reads CASSLPGLAGGSNEQFF. CDR3 DNA: TGTGCCAGCAGCCTCCCGGGACTAGCGGGAGGATCCAATGAGCAGTTCTTC.

The chain joins TRBV18 to TRBJ1-1; 8 bases are a match to TRBD1. CDR3 length equals 13 residues. Losses at the gene ends were 4 bases for V and 13 bases for J; bases not matched to a gene: 11. CDR1 and CDR2 (germline): KGHSH, LQKENI. CDR3 DNA: TGTGCCAGCTCACTCGGGACAGGAAACCCCGTTTTCTTT. Translated: CASSLGTGNPVFF.

The CDR3 coding sequence is TGTGCCAGCAGCCATAGCGGGAGGTCAGAGACCCAGTACTTC. This encodes CASSHSGRSETQYF. The chain combines TRBV3-1 (or the pseudogene TRBV3-2) with TRBJ2-5; 10 bases map to TRBD2. The germline CDR1 and CDR2 sequences are LGHDT and YNNKEL (reference sequence). The trim removed 3 bases at V and 4 bases at J, leaving 2 bases unmatched. The CDR3 runs to 14 residues.

The CDR3 nucleotides read TGTGCCAGCAGCTTAGGGACAGGGGGCGAGCAGTACTTC. It is translated as CASSLGTGGEQYF. V and J are TRBV7-9 and TRBJ2-7; 10 bases match TRBD1. Trimming at V came to 1 base and at J to 6 bases, leaving 0 bases not matched to a gene. This CDR3 is built from 13 residues. Germline CDR1 SEHNR, CDR2 FQNEAQ (reference sequence).

This clone came up once. V is TRBV9 and J is TRBJ1-4; tentative D call: TRBD1 (5 bases). The CDR3 contains 15 residues. Trimming shortened V by 2 bases and J by 6 bases, and 14 bases separated the two germline ends. CDR1 and CDR2 from the germline V gene are SGDLS and YYNGEE. The DNA of the CDR3 is TGTGCCAGCAGCGTTTCCGGGCAGGGTTATGAAAAACTGTTTTTT. Translated, it gives CASSVSGQGYEKLFF.

The V call is TRBV9, the J call TRBJ2-3; TRBD2 matches 10 bases. Germline CDR1 is SGDLS and CDR2 is YYNGEE. The CDR3 runs to 14 residues. The J segment lost 8 bases and the V segment lost 0 bases, leaving 3 bases of the junction unmatched. CDR3 loop: CASSVDLAGATQYF. Written as DNA, the CDR3 is TGTGCCAGCAGCGTAGATCTAGCGGGAGCTACGCAGTATTTT.

The rearrangement joins TRBV24-1 to TRBJ2-1; 9 bases are a match to TRBD2. V trimming: 9 bases; J trimming: 8 bases; junction bases outside the gene matches: 16. From germline, CDR1 is KGHDR and CDR2 SFDVKD. The CDR3 spans 16 residues. Here the CDR3 reads CATGTSGTSLGDEQFF. The CDR3 region has the DNA TGTGCCACCGGGACCTCCGGGACTAGCTTGGGGGATGAGCAGTTCTTC.

The chain links TRBV5-4 to TRBJ2-5; 13 bases are a match to TRBD2. The CDR3 runs 18 residues. The germline gives CDR1 SGHNT, CDR2 YYREEE (reference sequence). V lost 5 bases to trimming and J lost 4 bases; unmatched junction nucleotides: 14. The CDR3: CASSFGLAGDLRGETQYF. The CDR3 nucleotides read TGTGCCAGCAGTTTTGGACTAGCGGGAGACCTTAGGGGAGAGACCCAGTACTTC.

This chain connects TRBV3-1 (or the pseudogene TRBV3-2) to TRBJ2-3, with TRBD2 matching 8 bases. Unmatched junction bases numbered 4, after V lost 3 bases and J lost 5 bases. The germline V gene has CDR1 LGHDT and CDR2 YNNKEL (reference sequence). The CDR3 is 14 residues long. As DNA, the CDR3 is TGTGCCAGCAGCCATGTAGCGGGAATAGATACGCAGTATTTT. This translates into CASSHVAGIDTQYF.

V and J are TRBV21-1 and TRBJ2-5; no check of the table's D call, TRBD2, against the DNA was made. TRBV21-1 is flagged as a pseudogene. The CDR3 extends over 16 amino acids. CDR3 sequence (DNA): TGTGCCAGCAGCAAAGAAGAGGACTCCCAATGGGAGACCCAGTACTTC. This encodes CASSKEEDSQWETQYF.

The genes are TRBV20-1 and TRBJ1-2, with D hard to call. The CDR3 loop spans 11 amino acids. Between the trimmed V and J ends, which lost 6 bases and 6 bases, there was a span of 11 bases. Germline lookup yields CDR1 DFQATT and CDR2 SNEGSKA (reference sequence). The CDR3 DNA reads TGCAGTGCCACCAAGGAGGATGGCTACACCTTC. Translated, it gives CSATKEDGYTF.

J is TRBJ2-7 and V is TRBV28; 15 bases are a match to TRBD2. The V gene's germline CDR1 is MDHEN and CDR2 SYDVKM. The V gene end was trimmed by 7 bases and the J gene end by 5 bases; junction bases not matched to a gene: 9. The CDR3 length is 16 residues. DNA for the CDR3: TGTGCCAGCACCCCAGGACTAGCGGGAGGGGTCGACGAGCAGTACTTC. This translates into CASTPGLAGGVDEQYF.

The CDR3 loop reads CASSLVVSPREQYF. CDR3 nucleotides: TGTGCCAGCAGCTTAGTAGTGTCCCCGCGCGAGCAGTACTTC. The gene calls are TRBV13 and TRBJ2-7, with D hard to call. The CDR3 is 14 amino acids. V was cut by 1 base and J by 6 bases, with 13 bases left in between. Germline V lookup: CDR1 PRHDT, CDR2 FYEKMQ (reference sequence).